What follows is one T cell receptor (beta chain) and its context. The specificity of this receptor is unknown. These data originate in a study of T cells expressing NK-cell markers (dated by TCRdb to the early 2020s). Regarding the study in general: Fewer than ten donors provided sorted CD3+CD56+NKG2C+, CD3+CD56+NKG2C- and CD3+CD56-NKG2C+ T-cell subsets, whose TCR beta-chain repertoires were profiled. Seven of the eight sequenced donors were HCMV-seropositive and one was HCMV-seronegative. The eight sequenced donors were randomly selected healthy volunteers, three men and five women. The libraries were sequenced on Illumina HiSeq 2000/2500, MiSeq or NextSeq, producing 2 x 150 bp reads.

General study outcomes and caveats: It remained unclear whether the expanded NKG2C-expressing T cell clones were specific for HCMV antigens. Those dominant clonotypes were again the most abundant among CD3+CD56-NKG2C+ cells in a few donors, at roughly 25-65%. For several donors, the dominant CD3+CD56+NKG2C+ clonotypes were among the top 10 CD8+ clonotypes and accounted for roughly 1.0-8% of CD8+ T cells.

This sample was sequenced with an Illumina HiSeq 2000. TCR beta cDNA libraries were made by 5'RACE template switching that added a universal primer site and unique molecular identifiers. Priming for cDNA synthesis came from the TCR beta constant segment, and two successive PCR amplification steps followed. On the study's bioinformatics: MIGEC was used to demultiplex reads and group the reads by UMI, and MiTCR was used to assemble and quantify clonotypes. Only TCR cDNA sequences supported by at least two reads were kept to exclude erroneous sequences. The tcR package was used for downstream repertoire analysis, with clonotypes matched between fractions based on CDR3 nucleotide sequence plus V segment. VDJmatch was used to annotate antigen specificity against VDJdb, with one amino acid substitution allowed in CDR3. After TCRdb reprocessed the reads, each CDR3 protein sequence was kept as one row, without DNA. Clone size and V and J calls follow TCRdb, not the original study. The sample's table covers about 450,000 distinct CDR3 sequences. The ten largest make up 6% to 9.5% of the sample.

HCMV serostatus was determined by detecting HCMV-specific IgG in serum with a commercial ELISA kit. Peripheral blood mononuclear cells were isolated from blood by Ficoll density gradient centrifugation. There are 14 amino acids in the CDR3, from cysteine to phenylalanine inclusive. The DNA is unrecorded. The CDR1 and CDR2 encoded by the germline V gene (reference sequence) are SEHNR and FQNEAQ. The V gene is TRBV7-9 and the J gene is TRBJ2-7; TCRdb selects TRBD1, and the lack of DNA leaves this call unchecked. The origin of this receptor is a woman between 18 and 69 years old in good health. Sequenced input: blood T cells: a sorted CD56 or NKG2C T cell subset, CD4+ or CD8+ T cells, or bulk PBMC T cells (not recorded which). The CDR3 protein sequence reads: CASSTTGRPYEQYF. The variable domain in full, with residues beyond the CDR3 obtained from the reference TRBV7-9 and TRBJ2-7 genes, is DTGVSQNPRHKITKRGQNVTFRCDPISEHNRLYWYRQTLGQGPEFLTYFQNEAQLEKSRLLSDRFSAERPKGSFSTLEIQRTEQGDSAMYLCASSTTGRPYEQYFGPGTRLTVT.